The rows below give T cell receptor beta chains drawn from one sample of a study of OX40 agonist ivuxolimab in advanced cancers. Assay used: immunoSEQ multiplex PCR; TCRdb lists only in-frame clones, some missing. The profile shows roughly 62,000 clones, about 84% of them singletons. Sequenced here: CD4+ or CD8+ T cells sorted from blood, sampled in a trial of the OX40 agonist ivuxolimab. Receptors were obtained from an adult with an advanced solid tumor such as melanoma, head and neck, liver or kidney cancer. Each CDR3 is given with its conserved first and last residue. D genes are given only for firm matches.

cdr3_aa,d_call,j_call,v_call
CASRPMLGGGGYGYTF,.,TRBJ1-2,TRBV28
CASSFDESSYNEQFF,.,TRBJ2-1,TRBV5-1
CASSYSWGIGGEEFF,TRBD2,TRBJ2-1,TRBV6-5
CASSLIYNSPLHF,.,TRBJ1-6,TRBV27
CASSLAAPSYGYTF,.,TRBJ1-2,TRBV5-4
CASSRMSGLNQPQHF,.,TRBJ1-5,TRBV7-6
CASSPSGGATEAFF,.,TRBJ1-1,TRBV6-6
CASSWTGDGLFF,TRBD1,TRBJ1-4,TRBV2
CASSITGLGETQYF,.,TRBJ2-5,TRBV21-1
CASGQGTYEQYF,TRBD1,TRBJ2-7,TRBV28
CASSLRGPGGYTF,.,TRBJ1-2,TRBV7-8
CASSPGGQDTQYF,TRBD2,TRBJ2-3,TRBV7-3
CASSRGNNRVLMNTEAFF,.,TRBJ1-1,TRBV5-4
CASSPREGFGEQYF,TRBD2,TRBJ2-7,TRBV7-6
CASSLGRAGGKETQYF,TRBD2,TRBJ2-5,TRBV11-2
CASSLYGAEYRQNIQYF,.,TRBJ2-4,TRBV28
CASSEAPSGRTEAFF,.,TRBJ1-1,TRBV2
CASSMRLAGGPTDTQYF,TRBD2,TRBJ2-3,TRBV5-4
CAWSDPPAYEQYF,.,TRBJ2-7,TRBV30
CASSYRDDYGYTF,.,TRBJ1-2,TRBV25-1
CASSDRTGDFSGNTIYF,TRBD1,TRBJ1-3,TRBV5-1
CASSPEPTTGELFF,.,TRBJ2-2,TRBV18
CASGGGQGDTQYF,TRBD2,TRBJ2-3,TRBV7-2
CASGRQGGNEKLFF,TRBD1,TRBJ1-4,TRBV28
CASSYGGGRTNEKLFF,.,TRBJ1-4,TRBV19
CASSSTSGGIGQPQHF,TRBD1,TRBJ1-5,TRBV28
CAISSPEGKGTEAFF,.,TRBJ1-1,TRBV10-3
CASIPRQGVLNQPQHF,TRBD1,TRBJ1-5,TRBV19
CSVGGDSIGNTIYF,TRBD1,TRBJ1-3,TRBV29-1
CASSPGGQETQYF,.,TRBJ2-5,TRBV18
CASSFDPDRPSKQFF,.,TRBJ2-1,TRBV11-2
CAWNSVGGGSYGYTF,.,TRBJ1-2,TRBV30
CASSLGEYGYTF,.,TRBJ1-2,TRBV7-9
CASSHTRSTNTGELFF,.,TRBJ2-2,TRBV11-2
CSVDVGGVGTAGELFF,TRBD2,TRBJ2-2,TRBV29-1
CASSSYRGSDTGELFF,TRBD1,TRBJ2-2,TRBV7-6
CASREATDTQYF,.,TRBJ2-3,TRBV19
CASSMISGQPNQPQHF,.,TRBJ1-5,TRBV19
CASRDGHQSQPQHF,.,TRBJ1-5,TRBV6-1
CAISPGGRFANTEAFF,TRBD1,TRBJ1-1,TRBV10-3
CASSPQGASDEQFF,TRBD1,TRBJ2-1,TRBV5-1
CASSLEDTGTDTQYF,.,TRBJ2-3,TRBV5-1
CASSHIIQGTEAFF,.,TRBJ1-1,TRBV4-1
CASSPRTGSTDTQYF,TRBD1,TRBJ2-3,TRBV7-9
CACKVGGSGGYTF,.,TRBJ1-2,TRBV30
CASRNPGDNQPQHF,.,TRBJ1-5,TRBV28
CASSSQRGGQETQYF,TRBD2,TRBJ2-5,TRBV7-9
CASSFLAGGTDTQYF,TRBD2,TRBJ2-3,TRBV5-1
CASSFDGSSVAFF,.,TRBJ1-1,TRBV5-1
CASSPVGRQKLFF,.,TRBJ1-4,TRBV11-2
CASSTPGQAADTQYF,TRBD1,TRBJ2-3,TRBV5-4
CASSKENRGGADTQYF,.,TRBJ2-3,TRBV5-1